A selection of T cell receptor beta chains follows, all from one sample in a study of T cell responses to AZD1222 COVID-19 vaccine. The repertoire was sequenced with immunoSEQ multiplex PCR; TCRdb's copy has only in-frame clones and lacks some. In the table there are about 140,000 clones, roughly 90% of which are singletons. This specimen consisted of peripheral blood, obtained on day 0 of AZD1222 vaccination. The receptors here all came from an adult in good health. CDR3s include the opening cysteine and the closing phenylalanine or tryptophan. Each record gives: clone size, J gene, D gene, V gene, CDR3 DNA, CDR3 protein. A D gene is named only where the DNA matches it firmly. Clone size is not always given. Where it is, it says once, few, many or a class for expanded clones.

-,TRBJ2-5,-,TRBV21-1,TGTGCCAGCAGCAAAATCGGTGGTAGCGGGAACGAAGAGACCCAGTACTTC,CASSKIGGSGNEETQYF
-,TRBJ2-3,-,TRBV7-3,TGTGCCAGCAGCTCGGAGCGGGCGCGCACAGATACGCAGTATTTT,CASSSERARTDTQYF
once,TRBJ2-3,-,TRBV27,TGTGCCAGCAGTTTTCCGAGCACAGATACGCAGTATTTT,CASSFPSTDTQYF
-,TRBJ2-1,TRBD2,TRBV5-1,TGCGCCAGCAGCTTGGCTGGCGGGGGGACCTACAATGAGCAGTTCTTC,CASSLAGGGTYNEQFF
-,TRBJ2-7,-,TRBV4-1,TGCGCCAGCAGCCAAGTCTGGCGGGACCGGCGCGAGCAGTACTTC,CASSQVWRDRREQYF
-,TRBJ2-7,-,TRBV11-2,TGTGCCAGCAGCCACGCCGGGAGCAACGAGCAGTACTTC,CASSHAGSNEQYF
-,TRBJ2-5,-,TRBV25-1,TGTGCCAGCAGTGAAGGGAACCTAGAGACCCAGTACTTC,CASSEGNLETQYF
-,TRBJ1-4,-,TRBV4-1,TGCGCCAGCAGGAGACAGCTTGGGAGGGAAAAACTGTTTTTT,CASRRQLGREKLFF
-,TRBJ1-5,-,TRBV27,TGTGCCAGCAGAGCCGGACAGACAATGAATCAGCCCCAGCATTTT,CASRAGQTMNQPQHF
-,TRBJ2-1,TRBD2,TRBV5-4,TGTGCCAGCAGTCCGGGACTAGCGGGGGGAAATGAGCAGTTCTTC,CASSPGLAGGNEQFF
-,TRBJ2-7,TRBD1,TRBV5-1,TGCGCCAGCAGCTTGGACGGACAGGGACCCTACGAGCAGTACTTC,CASSLDGQGPYEQYF
-,TRBJ1-1,TRBD1,TRBV5-1,TGCGCCAGCAGCTTCCAGGGGGCAGGGAACACTGAAGCTTTCTTT,CASSFQGAGNTEAFF
once,TRBJ2-7,-,TRBV7-9,TGTGCCAGCAGTTCGAAACACGAGCAGTACTTC,CASSSKHEQYF
-,TRBJ1-2,-,TRBV4-1,TGCGCCAGCAGCCATGGTATTGGCAGGGTCGATGGCTACACCTTC,CASSHGIGRVDGYTF
-,TRBJ1-6,-,TRBV5-1,TGCGCCAGCAGCCGGGGTGGACCCGGGGGTTTGTTGCCCGATTCACCCCTCCACTTT,CASSRGGPGGLLPDSPLHF
-,TRBJ1-1,-,TRBV7-3,TGTGCCAGCAGCTTATCCGCCGGGAACACTGAAGCTTTCTTT,CASSLSAGNTEAFF
-,TRBJ1-1,-,TRBV7-9,TGTGCCAGCAGCTCGACTCAGGGGAACACTGAAGCTTTCTTT,CASSSTQGNTEAFF
-,TRBJ1-3,-,TRBV11-2,TGTGCCAGCAAAAGGAGCGAACGAAGGGGAGGAAACACCATATATTTT,CASKRSERRGGNTIYF
-,TRBJ2-7,-,TRBV5-4,TGTGCCAGCAGCTTGGTACGGGGCGGAGCCTACGAGCAGTACTTC,CASSLVRGGAYEQYF
-,TRBJ1-2,-,TRBV12-3/TRBV12-4,TGTGCCAGCAGACAAGCCCGGGACTATGGCTACACCTTC,CASRQARDYGYTF
-,TRBJ1-6,TRBD1,TRBV3-1/TRBV3-2,TGTGCCAGCAGCCAAGACAGGGGGTCCTATAATTCACCCCTCCACTTT,CASSQDRGSYNSPLHF
-,TRBJ1-6,-,TRBV28,TGTGCCAGCAGTTCATACGGACAGTTCTATAATTCACCCCTCCACTTT,CASSSYGQFYNSPLHF
-,TRBJ2-5,-,TRBV28,TGTGCCAGCAGCCTAGGAAGTGCAGGGCGAGAGACCCAGTACTTC,CASSLGSAGRETQYF
-,TRBJ2-1,TRBD2,TRBV25-1,TGTGCCAGCAGTTCCGCTAGCGGGGGGTACAATGAGCAGTTCTTC,CASSSASGGYNEQFF
once,TRBJ1-1,-,TRBV30,TGTGCTGGAAGTGTGAACACTGAAGCTTTCTTT,CAGSVNTEAFF
-,TRBJ2-7,-,TRBV11-2,TGTGCCAGCAGCTTTTTCGGTGGCCCCTCCTACGAGCAGTACTTC,CASSFFGGPSYEQYF
-,TRBJ2-1,TRBD2,TRBV2,TGTGCCAGCAGTGAGGTGGGGACTAGCGGGAGGAAAGAGTTCTTC,CASSEVGTSGRKEFF
-,TRBJ1-3,-,TRBV7-4,TGTGCCAGCAGCTTAGCGGGGCACTCTGGAAACACCATATATTTT,CASSLAGHSGNTIYF
-,TRBJ2-7,TRBD1,TRBV5-1,TGCGCCAGCAGCCATGGACAGGTAACCTACGAGCAGTACTTC,CASSHGQVTYEQYF
-,TRBJ1-2,-,TRBV18,TGTGCCAGCTCACCACCTGGGGCTAGTTACTATGGCTACACCTTC,CASSPPGASYYGYTF
-,TRBJ1-3,-,TRBV20-1,TGCAGTGCTAGTGATCGACGGGGAGTACATGGAAACACCATATATTTT,CSASDRRGVHGNTIYF
-,TRBJ1-6,TRBD1,TRBV2,TGTGCCAGCAGGGGGACAGGAGTTAATTCACCCCTCCACTTT,CASRGTGVNSPLHF
-,TRBJ1-4,TRBD1,TRBV28,TGTGCCAGCAGTCCGGACAGGGTTGGGGAAAAACTGTTTTTT,CASSPDRVGEKLFF
few,TRBJ1-5,-,TRBV29-1,TGCAGCGTGGTTACCAAGGGGATGGGCAATCAGCCCCAGCATTTT,CSVVTKGMGNQPQHF
-,TRBJ1-2,-,TRBV6-5,TGTGCCAGCAGTCCCCGGGGCGGAAACTATGGCTACACCTTC,CASSPRGGNYGYTF
once,TRBJ2-7,-,TRBV19,TGTGCCAGCTCCCTTACTAGCACCTCCTACGAGCAGTACTTC,CASSLTSTSYEQYF
-,TRBJ1-5,-,TRBV12-2,TGTGCAAGTCGCAACGACATCCCGGGAAATCAGCCCCAGCATTTT,CASRNDIPGNQPQHF
-,TRBJ2-7,TRBD2,TRBV10-2,TGCGCCACCACCCCGTCGGGGGGCTCCTACGAGCAGTACTTC,CATTPSGGSYEQYF
-,TRBJ2-1,-,TRBV15,TGTGCCACCAGCAGAGGGAGCTCCACATCCTACAATGAGCAGTTCTTC,CATSRGSSTSYNEQFF
-,TRBJ1-6,TRBD1,TRBV10-1,TGCGCCAGCAGTGAACAGGGGGGTTCACCCCTCCACTTT,CASSEQGGSPLHF
-,TRBJ1-1,-,TRBV11-2,TGTGCCAGCAGCTCCCCTCACCGGGGGGGGACTGAAGCTTTCTTT,CASSSPHRGGTEAFF